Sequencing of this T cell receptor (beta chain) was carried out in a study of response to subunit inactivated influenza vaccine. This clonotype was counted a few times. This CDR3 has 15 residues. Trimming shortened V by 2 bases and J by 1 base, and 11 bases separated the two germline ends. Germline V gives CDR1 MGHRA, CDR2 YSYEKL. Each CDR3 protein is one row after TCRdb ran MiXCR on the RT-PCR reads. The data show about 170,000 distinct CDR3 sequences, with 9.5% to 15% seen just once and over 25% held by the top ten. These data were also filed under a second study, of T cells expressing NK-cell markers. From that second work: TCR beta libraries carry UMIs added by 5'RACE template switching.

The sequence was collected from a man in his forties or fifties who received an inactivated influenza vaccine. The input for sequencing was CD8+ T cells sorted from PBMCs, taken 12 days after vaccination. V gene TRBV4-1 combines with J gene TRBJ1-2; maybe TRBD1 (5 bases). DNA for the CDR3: TGCGCCAGCAGCCAAAGAAAAGGGGATAACTATGGCTACACCTTC. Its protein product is CASSQRKGDNYGYTF.